This note documents a single TCR beta chain sequence. Germline V lookup: CDR1 LGHDT, CDR2 YNNKEL (reference sequence). Trimming pared 7 bases from V and 1 base from J, leaving 13 bases between. The CDR3 length is 14 residues. Aged about 6 to 90, donors were systemically healthy Caucasians from Russia. The sample belongs to a study of blood T cells in healthy people across ages. A J-beta primer mix and a sample-barcoded 5' primer were used in a second PCR of about 7 to 11 cycles. Every molecule of cDNA carried a tag from a template-switch adaptor with 12 random nucleotides. One entry per CDR3 protein, called by TCRdb with MiXCR from the 5' RACE reads. Of fewer than 2 million distinct CDR3 sequences listed, 39% are singletons.

J is TRBJ2-5 and V is TRBV3-1, with D perhaps assigned TRBD1 or TRBD2 (5 bases each). This TCR derives from a human donor in good health. Material: blood. The CDR3 bases are TGTGCCAGCACCGTCCGGGACCCCCAAGAGACCCAGTACTTC. Amino acid sequence: CASTVRDPQETQYF.